This TCR beta chain appears in the sequencing data of a study of OX40 agonist ivuxolimab in advanced cancers. As for the study in general: The treatment was a fully human IgG2 OX40 agonist, ivuxolimab.

The germline CDR1 and CDR2 sequences are SEHNR and FQNEAQ (reference sequence). The CDR3 is 15 residues long. The V gene end was trimmed by 0 bases and the J gene end by 7 bases; junction bases not matched to a gene: 5. Of note for this clone: No antigen is known for it.

The study, taken as a whole, reports: On average, CD8+ T cells showed a greater number of expanded clones than CD4+.

Generated by immunoSEQ multiplex PCR, the TCRdb table keeps only in-frame clones and is missing some. The sample includes some 80,000 clones, roughly 92% seen only once; the top ten take about 0.61%. Sequenced here: CD4+ or CD8+ T cells sorted from blood, sampled in a trial of the OX40 agonist ivuxolimab. The V gene is TRBV7-9, the J gene TRBJ1-1, with 10 bases matching TRBD1. The TCR sequence derives from an adult with an advanced solid tumor such as melanoma, head and neck, liver or kidney cancer. The CDR3 loop is CASSLAWTGGSEAFF. CDR3 DNA sequence: TGTGCCAGCAGCTTAGCCTGGACAGGGGGAAGTGAAGCTTTCTTT.